This T cell receptor (beta chain) was sequenced in a study of breast tumors, draining lymph nodes, adjacent tissues (TCRdb year 2016). Broadly, across the study: In breast cancer patients, the study compared the TCR beta repertoires of tumor, adjacent nontumor tissue and axillary lymph nodes. In human breast cancer, the study set out to assess how tumor, surrounding tissue and draining lymph node repertoires relate to one another and whether T cells might be exchanged between them.

Sequencer: Illumina HiSeq 2000. TCR beta chain libraries were generated through multiplex PCR amplification. High-throughput sequencing was used to analyze the amplified TCR beta chain products. The public reads were reprocessed in TCRdb via fastp at Q25 and MiXCR, keeping in-frame beta chains. Entries that share a CDR3 protein sequence are merged under the most common genes and DNA. Here the sample has about 110,000 distinct CDR3 sequences; less than 40% occur a single time. The ten largest clones take up less than 6% of the sample. Many counts were recorded for this clonotype. There is no known antigen for this receptor. This sequence may be a read error, since a much larger clone differs from it by one base. The paper's findings and limits, for the study overall: The data were considered consistent with the idea that most tumor T cells come from the lymph node and then expand in tumor tissue. The conclusion that tumor T cells originate in lymph nodes was framed as consistent with a hypothesis rather than directly demonstrated. Tumors showed preferential V and J gene usage, and their T-cell repertoire diversity fell below that of lymph nodes yet above that of nontumor tissue. Tumor and nontumor tissue repertoires were significantly more similar in luminal-like than in basal-like breast cancer.

Lymph node samples came from the axillary draining lymph nodes of breast cancer patients. CDR1 and CDR2 are drawn from the germline V gene (reference sequence): DFQATT, SNEGSKA. Including cysteine and phenylalanine, the CDR3 has 11 amino acids. Left in the record is the CDR3 DNA by itself, 33 bases read in frame from the first base. Recombination linked TRBV20-1 to TRBJ2-7; TRBD1 fits 7 bases in the junction. This TCR was recovered from a female donor with breast cancer. Some clones in this sample may be carry-over from other donors' samples. Sequenced sample: axillary lymph node tissue. The CDR3 reads as follows: CSGRQGYEQSF. The DNA sequence reads TGCAGTGGGAGACAGGGCTACGAGCAGTCCTTC.